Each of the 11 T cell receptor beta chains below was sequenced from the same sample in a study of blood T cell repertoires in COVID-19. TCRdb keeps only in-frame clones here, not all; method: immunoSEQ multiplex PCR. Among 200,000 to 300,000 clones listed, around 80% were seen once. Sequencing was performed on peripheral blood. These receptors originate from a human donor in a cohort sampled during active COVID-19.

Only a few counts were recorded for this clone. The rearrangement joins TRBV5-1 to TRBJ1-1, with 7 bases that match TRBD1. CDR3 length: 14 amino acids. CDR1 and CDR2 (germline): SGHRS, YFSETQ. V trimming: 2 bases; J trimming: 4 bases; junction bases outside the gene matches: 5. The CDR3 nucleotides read TGCGCCAGCAGCTTAGGACAGGAAGGCACTGAAGCTTTCTTT. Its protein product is CASSLGQEGTEAFF. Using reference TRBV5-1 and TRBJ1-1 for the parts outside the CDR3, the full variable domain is KAGVTQTPRYLIKTRGQQVTLSCSPISGHRSVSWYQQTPGQGLQFLFEYFSETQRNKGNFPGRFSGRQFSNSRSEMNVSTLELGDSALYLCASSLGQEGTEAFFGQGTRLTVV.

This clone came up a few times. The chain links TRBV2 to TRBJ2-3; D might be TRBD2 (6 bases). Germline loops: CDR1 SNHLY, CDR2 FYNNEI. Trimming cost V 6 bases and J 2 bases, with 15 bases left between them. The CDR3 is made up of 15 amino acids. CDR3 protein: CASSPPSDPTDTQYF. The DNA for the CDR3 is TGTGCCAGCAGCCCCCCTAGCGACCCCACAGATACGCAGTATTTT. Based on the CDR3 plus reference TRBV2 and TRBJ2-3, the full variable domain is EPEVTQTPSHQVTQMGQEVILRCVPISNHLYFYWYRQILGQKVEFLVSFYNNEISEKSEIFDDQFSVERPDGSNFTLKIRSTKLEDSAMYFCASSPPSDPTDTQYFGPGTRLTVL.

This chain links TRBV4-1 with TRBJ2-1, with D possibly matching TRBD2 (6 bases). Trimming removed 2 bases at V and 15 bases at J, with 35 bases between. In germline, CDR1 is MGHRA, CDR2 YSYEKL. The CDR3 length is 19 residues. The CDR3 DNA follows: TGCGCCAGCAGCCAAAGGCTGGACGGGAGCGAACTTACGCGGTTGGTGTGGTTCTTC. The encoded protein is CASSQRLDGSELTRLVWFF.

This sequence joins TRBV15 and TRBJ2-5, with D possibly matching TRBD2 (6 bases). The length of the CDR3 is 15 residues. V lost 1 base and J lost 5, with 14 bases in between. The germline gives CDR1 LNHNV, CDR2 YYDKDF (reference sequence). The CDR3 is CATSRVLARGETQYF. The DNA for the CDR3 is TGTGCCACCAGCAGAGTTTTAGCCCGGGGGGAGACCCAGTACTTC. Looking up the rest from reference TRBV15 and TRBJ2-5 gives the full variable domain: DAMVIQNPRYQVTQFGKPVTLSCSQTLNHNVMYWYQQKSSQAPKLLFHYYDKDFNNEADTPDNFQSRRPNTSFCFLDIRSPGLGDTAMYLCATSRVLARGETQYFGPGTRLLVL.

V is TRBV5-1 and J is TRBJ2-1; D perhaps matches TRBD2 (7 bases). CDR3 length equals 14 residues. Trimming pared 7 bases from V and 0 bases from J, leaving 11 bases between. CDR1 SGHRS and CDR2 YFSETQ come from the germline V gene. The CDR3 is CASWAGASYNEQFF. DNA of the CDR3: TGCGCCAGCTGGGCGGGGGCCTCCTACAATGAGCAGTTCTTC.

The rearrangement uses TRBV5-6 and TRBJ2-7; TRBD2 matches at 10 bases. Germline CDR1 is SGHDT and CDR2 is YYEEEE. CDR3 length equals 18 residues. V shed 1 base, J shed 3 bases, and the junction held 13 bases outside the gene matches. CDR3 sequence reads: CASSLRGGLADIFYEQYF. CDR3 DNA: TGTGCCAGCAGCTTGCGGGGTGGACTAGCGGATATCTTCTACGAGCAGTACTTC.

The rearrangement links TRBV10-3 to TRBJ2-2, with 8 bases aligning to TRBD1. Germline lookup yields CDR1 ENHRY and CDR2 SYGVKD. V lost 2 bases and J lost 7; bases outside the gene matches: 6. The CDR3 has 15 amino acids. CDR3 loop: CAISEIQGALGELFF. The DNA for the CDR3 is TGTGCCATCAGTGAGATCCAGGGGGCCCTCGGGGAGCTGTTTTTT.

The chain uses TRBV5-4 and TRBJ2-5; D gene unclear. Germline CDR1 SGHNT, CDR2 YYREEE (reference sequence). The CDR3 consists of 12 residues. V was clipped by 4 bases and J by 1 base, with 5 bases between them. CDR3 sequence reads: CASSLIQETQYF. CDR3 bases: TGTGCCAGCAGCCTAATCCAAGAGACCCAGTACTTC.

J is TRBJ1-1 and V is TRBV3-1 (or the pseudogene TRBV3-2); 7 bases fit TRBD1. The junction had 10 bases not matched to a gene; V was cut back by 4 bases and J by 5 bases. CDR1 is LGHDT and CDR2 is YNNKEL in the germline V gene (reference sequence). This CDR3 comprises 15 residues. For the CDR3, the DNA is TGTGCCAGCAGCCCCCAGCCAGGGGGAGAGACTGAAGCTTTCTTT. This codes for CASSPQPGGETEAFF.

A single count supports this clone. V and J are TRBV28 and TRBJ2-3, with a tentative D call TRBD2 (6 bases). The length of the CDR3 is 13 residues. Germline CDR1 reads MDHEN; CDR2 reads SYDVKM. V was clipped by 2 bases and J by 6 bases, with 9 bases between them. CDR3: CASSLGGVDTQYF. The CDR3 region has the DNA TGTGCCAGCAGTTTAGGAGGGGTGGATACGCAGTATTTT.

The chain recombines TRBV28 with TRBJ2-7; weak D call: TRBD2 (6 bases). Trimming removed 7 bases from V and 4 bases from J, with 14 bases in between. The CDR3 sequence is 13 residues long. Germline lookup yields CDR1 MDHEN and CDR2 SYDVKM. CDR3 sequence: CASTSGEPYEQYF. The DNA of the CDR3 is TGTGCCAGCACGTCGGGGGAACCGTACGAGCAGTACTTC.